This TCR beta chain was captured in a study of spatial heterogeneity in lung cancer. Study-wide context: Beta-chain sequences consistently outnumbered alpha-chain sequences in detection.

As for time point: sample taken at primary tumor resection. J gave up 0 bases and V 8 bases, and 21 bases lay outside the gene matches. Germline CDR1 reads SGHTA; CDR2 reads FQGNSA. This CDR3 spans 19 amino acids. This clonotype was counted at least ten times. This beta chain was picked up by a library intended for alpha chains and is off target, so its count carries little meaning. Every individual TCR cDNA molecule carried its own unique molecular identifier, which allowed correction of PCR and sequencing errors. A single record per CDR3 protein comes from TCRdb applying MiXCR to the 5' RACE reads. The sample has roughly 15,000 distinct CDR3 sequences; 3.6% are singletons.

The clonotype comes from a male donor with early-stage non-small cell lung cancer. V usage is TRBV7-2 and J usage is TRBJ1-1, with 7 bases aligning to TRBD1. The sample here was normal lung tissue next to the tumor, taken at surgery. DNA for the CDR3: TGTGCCAGCCCTCAGCAGGGGGTCCCCTGGGGAGCCTTGAACACTGAAGCTTTCTTT. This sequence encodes CASPQQGVPWGALNTEAFF.